What follows is one T cell receptor beta chain and its context. The antigen is undetermined. The junction and the germline gene differ at one end; a read error may be behind it. After constant-region reverse-primer amplification, full-length variable regions underwent semi-nested PCR with Nested Universal Primer A. One entry per CDR3 protein results from TCRdb running MiXCR on the 5' RACE reads. The table lists 35,000 to 45,000 distinct CDR3 sequences, roughly 23% of them singletons. Cells sorted as Tregs were CD4+, CD25+ and CD127-/low. Study-wide results and limits: Tumor memory CD4+ T cell TCR gene usage clustered with blood and lymph node memory CD4+ cells and lymph node naive CD4+ cells.

The CDR3 has 15 amino acids. The source is a female donor with breast cancer. This sequence joins TRBV12-3 or TRBV12-4 and TRBJ2-3; 7 bases match TRBD2. What was sequenced was Tregs sorted from a lymph node. In nucleotides, the CDR3 is TGTGCCGGCAGTTTAGCGCTAGCGGGCACAGATACGCAGTATTTT. It translates to CAGSLALAGTDTQYF.